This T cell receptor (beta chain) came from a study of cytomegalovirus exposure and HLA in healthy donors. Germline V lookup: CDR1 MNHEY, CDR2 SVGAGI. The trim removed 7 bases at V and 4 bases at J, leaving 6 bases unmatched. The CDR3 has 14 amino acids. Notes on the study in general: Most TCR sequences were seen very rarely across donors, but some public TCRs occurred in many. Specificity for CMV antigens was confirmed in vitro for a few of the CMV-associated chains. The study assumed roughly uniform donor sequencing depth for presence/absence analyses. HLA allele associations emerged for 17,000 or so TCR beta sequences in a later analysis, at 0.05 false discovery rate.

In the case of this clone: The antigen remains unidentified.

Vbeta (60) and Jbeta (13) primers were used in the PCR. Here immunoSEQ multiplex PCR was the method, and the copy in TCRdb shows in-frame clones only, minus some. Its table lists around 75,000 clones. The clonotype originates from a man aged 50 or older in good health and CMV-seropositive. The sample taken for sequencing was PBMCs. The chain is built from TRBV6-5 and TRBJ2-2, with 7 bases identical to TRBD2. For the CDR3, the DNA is TGTGCCAGCACCCGGGGGGAAGGCACCGGGGAGCTGTTTTTT. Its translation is CASTRGEGTGELFF.